This T cell receptor beta chain is drawn from a study of T cell repertoires in cytomegalovirus infection. Overall study context: Selection of CMV epitopes for the study included recently identified HLA-C-restricted and well-studied HLA-B-restricted ones.

From germline, CDR1 is MDHEN and CDR2 SYDVKM. The V gene end was trimmed by 3 bases and the J gene end by 5 bases; junction bases not matched to a gene: 5. The CDR3 spans 15 residues. Study-wide results and caveats: Within the response measured ex vivo, HLA-C-restricted CMV-specific TCR beta clonotypes were dominant.

The table lists this clonotype with many counts. Its specificity is not known. TCRdb independently ran MiXCR on the reads; one entry per CDR3 protein. Among around 95,000 distinct CDR3 sequences listed, roughly 29% were seen once. The sample in question was CD8+ T cells from cultured PBMCs, obtained from culture after CMV antigen stimulation. The TCR was taken from a human donor in good health (CMV status not recorded). Some clones in this sample may be carry-over from other donors' samples. The chain joins TRBV28 to TRBJ1-5; TRBD1 matches 9 bases. The CDR3 loop is CASSFYRGQDQPQHF. The CDR3 DNA reads TGTGCCAGCAGTTTCTACAGGGGGCAGGATCAGCCCCAGCATTTT.